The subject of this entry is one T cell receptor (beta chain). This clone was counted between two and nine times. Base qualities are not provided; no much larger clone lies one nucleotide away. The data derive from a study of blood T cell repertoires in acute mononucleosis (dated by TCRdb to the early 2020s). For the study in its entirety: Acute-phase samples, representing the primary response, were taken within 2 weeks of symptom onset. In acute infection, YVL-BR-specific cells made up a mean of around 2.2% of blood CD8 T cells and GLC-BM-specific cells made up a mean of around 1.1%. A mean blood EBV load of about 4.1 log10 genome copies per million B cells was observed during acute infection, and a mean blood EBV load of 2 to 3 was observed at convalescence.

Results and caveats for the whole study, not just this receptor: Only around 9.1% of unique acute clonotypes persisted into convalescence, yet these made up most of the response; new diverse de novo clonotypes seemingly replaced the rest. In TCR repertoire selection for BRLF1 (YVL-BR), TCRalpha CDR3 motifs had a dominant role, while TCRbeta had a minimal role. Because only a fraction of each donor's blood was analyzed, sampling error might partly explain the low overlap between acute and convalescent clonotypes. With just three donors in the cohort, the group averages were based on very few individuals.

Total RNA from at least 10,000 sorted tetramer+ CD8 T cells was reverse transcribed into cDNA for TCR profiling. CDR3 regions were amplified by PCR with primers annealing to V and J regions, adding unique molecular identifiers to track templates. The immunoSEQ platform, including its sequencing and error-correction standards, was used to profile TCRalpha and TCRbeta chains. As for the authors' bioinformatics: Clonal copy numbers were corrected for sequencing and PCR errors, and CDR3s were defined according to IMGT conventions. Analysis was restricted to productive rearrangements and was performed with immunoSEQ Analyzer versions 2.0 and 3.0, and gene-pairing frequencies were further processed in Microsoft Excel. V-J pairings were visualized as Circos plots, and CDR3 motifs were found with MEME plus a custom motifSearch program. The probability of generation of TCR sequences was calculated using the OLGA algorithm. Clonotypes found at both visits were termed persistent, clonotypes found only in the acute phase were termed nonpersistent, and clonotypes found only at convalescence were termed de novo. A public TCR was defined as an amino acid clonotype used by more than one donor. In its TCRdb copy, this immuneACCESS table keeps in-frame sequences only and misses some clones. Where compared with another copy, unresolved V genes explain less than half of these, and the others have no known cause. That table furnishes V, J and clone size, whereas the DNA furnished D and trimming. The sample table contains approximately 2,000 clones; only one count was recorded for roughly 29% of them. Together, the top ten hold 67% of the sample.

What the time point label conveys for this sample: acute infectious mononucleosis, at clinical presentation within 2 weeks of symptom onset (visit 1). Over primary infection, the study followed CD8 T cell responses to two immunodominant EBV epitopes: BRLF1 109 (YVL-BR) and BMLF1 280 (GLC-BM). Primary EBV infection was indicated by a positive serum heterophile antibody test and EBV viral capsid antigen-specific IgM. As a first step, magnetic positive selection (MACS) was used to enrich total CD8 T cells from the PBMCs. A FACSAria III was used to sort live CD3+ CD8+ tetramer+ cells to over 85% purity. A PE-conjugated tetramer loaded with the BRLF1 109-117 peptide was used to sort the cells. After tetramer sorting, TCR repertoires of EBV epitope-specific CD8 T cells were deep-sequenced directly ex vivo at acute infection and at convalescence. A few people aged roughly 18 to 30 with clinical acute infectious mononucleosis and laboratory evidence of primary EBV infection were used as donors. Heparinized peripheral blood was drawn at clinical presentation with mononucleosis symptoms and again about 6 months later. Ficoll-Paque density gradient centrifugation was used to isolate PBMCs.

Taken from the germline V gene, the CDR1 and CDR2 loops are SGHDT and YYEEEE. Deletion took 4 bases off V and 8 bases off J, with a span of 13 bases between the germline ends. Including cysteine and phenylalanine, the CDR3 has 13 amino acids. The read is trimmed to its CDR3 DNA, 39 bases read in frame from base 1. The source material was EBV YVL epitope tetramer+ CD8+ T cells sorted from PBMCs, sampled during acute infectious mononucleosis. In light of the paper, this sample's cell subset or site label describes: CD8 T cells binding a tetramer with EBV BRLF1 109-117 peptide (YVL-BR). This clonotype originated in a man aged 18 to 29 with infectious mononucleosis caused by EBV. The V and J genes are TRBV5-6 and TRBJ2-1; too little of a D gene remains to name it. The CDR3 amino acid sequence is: CASSPQLGHEQFF. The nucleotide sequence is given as TGTGCCAGCAGCCCGCAACTGGGCCATGAGCAGTTCTTC.